Below are 18 T cell receptor beta chains sequenced from a single sample in a study of shared clonotypes between healthy human individuals. Profiling relied on immunoSEQ multiplex PCR, and the TCRdb table lists in-frame clones only, not all of them. This table holds around 1.5 million clones, 95% to 99% found once. Sequencing was performed on naive CD4+ T cells sorted from blood. Stated subset: CD45RA+ positively selected. The origin of the receptors is a man aged 25 to 45 in good health.

The V and J genes are TRBV7-2 and TRBJ2-5; possible D gene TRBD1, 6 bases. The CDR3 is 13 amino acids. The germline CDR1 and CDR2 sequences are SGHTA and FQGNSA. The V end lost 6 bases, the J end lost 2 bases, and 10 bases lay between the germline ends. CDR3 residues: CASRDRLQETQYF. Here the CDR3 DNA reads TGTGCCAGCAGAGACAGGTTACAAGAGACCCAGTACTTC.

A word on this clone: Different DNA sequences within this sample yield the same CDR3. The J gene is TRBJ2-7, the V gene TRBV10-2; TRBD2 matches at 7 bases. Germline V gives CDR1 WSHSY, CDR2 SAAADI. Losses at the gene ends were 5 bases for V and 3 bases for J; bases not matched to a gene: 4. The length of the CDR3 is 13 residues. The chain's CDR3 is CASSRDYDYEQYF. CDR3 bases: TGCGCCAGCAGTCGGGACTACGACTACGAGCAGTACTTC.

This chain connects TRBV18 to TRBJ1-4, with 8 positions matching TRBD1. The junction had 10 bases not matched to a gene; V was cut back by 5 bases and J by 8 bases. CDR1 and CDR2 (germline): KGHSH, LQKENI. This CDR3 comprises 15 residues. The CDR3, as DNA: TGTGCCAGCTCAAGAGGACAGGGCGATGGGGAAAAACTGTTTTTT. Translated, it gives CASSRGQGDGEKLFF.

Only one count was recorded for this clone. The rearrangement links TRBV7-2 to TRBJ1-5; D not resolved. V lost 4 bases and J 5 bases, leaving 15 bases between the germline ends. This CDR3 is built from 15 residues. Germline CDR1 SGHTA, CDR2 FQGNSA. CDR3 sequence: CASSWTLEAYQPQHF. CDR3 DNA sequence: TGTGCCAGCAGCTGGACCTTGGAGGCCTATCAGCCCCAGCATTTT.

This sequence joins TRBV19 and TRBJ2-7, with D perhaps TRBD1 (6 bases). The V and J ends lost 1 base and 4 bases respectively, with 14 bases between them. The CDR3 runs 15 residues. From germline, CDR1 is LNHDA and CDR2 SQIVND (reference sequence). The CDR3 coding sequence is TGTGCCAGTAGTATAGCTGGCAGGGGAGTTTACGAGCAGTACTTC. Amino acid sequence: CASSIAGRGVYEQYF.

V and J are TRBV7-6 and TRBJ2-7, with 11 bases lining up with TRBD2. J was trimmed by 6 bases and V by 6 bases; bases with no gene match: 10. Germline V lookup: CDR1 SGHVS, CDR2 FNYEAQ. This CDR3 comprises 15 residues. Here the CDR3 DNA reads TGTGCCAGCAGTTCCTTAGCGGGAGGGCCGGGCGAGCAGTACTTC. Translated: CASSSLAGGPGEQYF.

Remarks on this clone: The sample carries other DNA sequences with the same CDR3. This chain uses TRBV20-1 with TRBJ2-7; D ambiguous. There are 10 residues in the CDR3. Trimming cost V 4 bases and J 0 bases, with 1 base left between them. Germline V gene lookup returns CDR1 DFQATT and CDR2 SNEGSKA (reference sequence). DNA of the CDR3: TGCAGTGCTATCTCCTACGAGCAGTACTTC. Amino acid sequence: CSAISYEQYF.

The chain employs TRBV18 and TRBJ2-3; TRBD1 matches at 8 bases. The germline CDR1 and CDR2 sequences are KGHSH and LQKENI. The CDR3 consists of 15 residues. V lost 2 bases, J lost 7 bases, and 8 bases stayed unmatched. In DNA, the CDR3 is TGTGCCAGCTCACCAAGGGACAGGCCAACTTATACGCAGTATTTT. Protein sequence: CASSPRDRPTYTQYF.

This sequence joins TRBV18 and TRBJ2-2, with 7 bases aligning to TRBD1. The V gene's germline CDR1 is KGHSH and CDR2 LQKENI. The junction had 6 bases not matched to a gene; V was cut back by 6 bases and J by 2 bases. The CDR3 runs to 15 residues. The CDR3 region is CASSQGQLNTGELFF. In DNA, the CDR3 is TGTGCCAGCTCGCAGGGACAGCTTAACACCGGGGAGCTGTTTTTT.

The chain joins TRBV6-5 to TRBJ2-2, with no clear D. Trimming took 5 bases from V and 4 from J, leaving 11 bases between them. The length of the CDR3 is 14 residues. Germline CDR1 MNHEY, CDR2 SVGAGI. CDR3 sequence (DNA): TGTGCCAGCAGTCTCCTGGTCGGCACCGGGGAGCTGTTTTTT. Protein product: CASSLLVGTGELFF.

The chain uses TRBV28 and TRBJ2-7; the D is unclear. V lost 8 bases to trimming and J lost 2 bases, with 13 bases between them. The CDR3 runs to 13 residues. Germline CDR1 is MDHEN and CDR2 is SYDVKM. CDR3 bases: TGTGCCAGCGGTTCCTTTCTCGCCTACGAGCAGTACTTC. Translating gives CASGSFLAYEQYF.

The rearrangement joins TRBV19 to TRBJ1-5; TRBD1 might be the D (6 bases). This CDR3 has 13 amino acids. Trimming took 8 bases from V and 8 from J, leaving 16 bases between them. Looked up from germline, CDR1 is LNHDA and CDR2 is SQIVND (reference sequence). Here the CDR3 DNA reads TGTGCCAGTGGACCTTTGGAGGGGGAGCCCCAGCATTTT. It is translated as CASGPLEGEPQHF.

The chain has TRBV4-1 and TRBJ2-1; TRBD2 matches at 12 bases. This CDR3 has 16 amino acids. V lost 3 bases to trimming and J lost 3 bases; unmatched junction nucleotides: 3. The V gene's germline CDR1 is MGHRA and CDR2 YSYEKL. Written as DNA, the CDR3 is TGCGCCAGCAGCCACCCGACTAGCGGGAGCTACAATGAGCAGTTCTTC. Its translation is CASSHPTSGSYNEQFF.

CDR3 loop: CASTSSGGTENQPQHF. CDR3 sequence (DNA): TGTGCCAGCACCTCATCAGGGGGGACAGAAAATCAGCCCCAGCATTTT. The V call is TRBV7-9, the J call TRBJ1-5; 7 bases are shared with TRBD1. The CDR3 is 16 amino acids. Germline loops: CDR1 SEHNR, CDR2 FQNEAQ (reference sequence). With V trimmed by 7 bases and J by 4 bases, 13 bases remained unmatched.

J is TRBJ2-4 and V is TRBV7-9; no reliable D call. The CDR3 has 14 residues. Trimming removed 5 bases from V and 0 bases from J, with 8 bases in between. Per the germline V gene, CDR1 is SEHNR and CDR2 is FQNEAQ (reference sequence). CDR3 DNA: TGTGCCAGCAGCCCGGGCCTAGCCAAAAACATTCAGTACTTC. As protein: CASSPGLAKNIQYF.

The chain has TRBV7-2 and TRBJ1-1; possible D gene TRBD1, 6 bases. Trimming removed 5 bases at V and 7 bases at J, with 20 bases between. The CDR3 is 15 residues long. Germline V CDR1 and CDR2: SGHTA, FQGNSA. CDR3 loop: CASSPRTSGQFEAFF. The CDR3 nucleotides are TGTGCCAGCAGCCCACGAACGAGTGGACAGTTTGAAGCTTTCTTT.

This chain joins TRBV18 and TRBJ2-5; D might be TRBD1 or TRBD2, each matching 6 bases. From germline, CDR1 is KGHSH and CDR2 LQKENI. V was pared by 3 bases and J by 3 bases, with 14 bases between. The CDR3 covers 15 residues. The CDR3 DNA follows: TGTGCCAGCTCACCGCGTGAGGGGGGCAAAGAGACCCAGTACTTC. Translation: CASSPREGGKETQYF.

The chain uses TRBV19 and TRBJ2-5, with 8 bases lining up with TRBD1. There are 14 residues in the CDR3. Looked up from germline, CDR1 is LNHDA and CDR2 is SQIVND (reference sequence). With V trimmed by 4 bases and J by 4 bases, 5 bases remained unmatched. The CDR3 DNA is TGTGCCAGTAGTACGACAGGGGTGGGAGAGACCCAGTACTTC. Translating it yields CASSTTGVGETQYF.